Each of the 5 T cell receptor beta chains below was sequenced from the same sample in a study of radiation and T cells in renal cell carcinoma. Measured with immunoSEQ multiplex PCR; TCRdb has only the in-frame clones, and not every one. Of about 150,000 clones listed, about 87% are singletons. Time point indicated: baseline pretreatment blood. Treatment reported: 15 Gy SBRT to primary tumor, nephrectomy 4 weeks later. Sequenced material: blood, taken from a patient whose treatment included radiotherapy and nephrectomy. The receptor source for this set is a woman aged 65 to 85 with renal cell carcinoma.

V usage is TRBV11-3 and J usage is TRBJ2-5; 7 nucleotides align to TRBD2. The length of the CDR3 is 15 residues. V was pared by 5 bases and J by 5 bases, with 11 bases of the junction left unmatched. Looked up from germline, CDR1 is SGHNT and CDR2 is YENEEA. The CDR3 reads CASSDRTRSRETQYF. The CDR3 DNA reads as TGTGCCAGCAGCGACCGGACTAGATCACGGGAGACCCAGTACTTC.

The rearrangement joins TRBV27 to TRBJ1-2, with D perhaps TRBD1 (6 bases). The CDR3 sequence is 15 residues long. The V end was cut by 2 bases, the J end by 0 bases, with 10 bases between. Germline CDR1 is MNHEY and CDR2 is SMNVEV (reference sequence). CDR3 region: CASSLLTGANYGYTF. The CDR3 coding sequence is TGTGCCAGCAGTTTACTGACAGGTGCTAACTATGGCTACACCTTC.

The chain carries TRBV27 and TRBJ1-2, with D tentatively TRBD1 (6 bases). Deletions cut 4 bases from V and 8 bases from J, with 26 bases between. This CDR3 is 17 amino acids long. The V gene's germline CDR1 is MNHEY and CDR2 SMNVEV (reference sequence). CDR3 DNA: TGTGCCAGCAGTTCTATCGATCGAGTAGGGACACAAGGAGGCTACACCTTC. As protein: CASSSIDRVGTQGGYTF.

This clone turned up a few times. V usage is TRBV19 and J usage is TRBJ1-6; D perhaps matches TRBD1 (6 bases). The CDR3 covers 15 residues. CDR1 and CDR2 from the germline V gene are LNHDA and SQIVND (reference sequence). V was clipped by 3 bases and J by 5 bases, with 11 bases between them. CDR3 nucleotides: TGTGCCAGTAGTATGAGCCAGGGGAATAATTCACCCCTCCACTTT. It encodes CASSMSQGNNSPLHF.

This clone was seen only a few times. V and J are TRBV2 and TRBJ2-7; no clear D. Trimming removed 6 bases at V and 3 bases at J, with 12 bases between. CDR1 and CDR2 from the germline V gene are SNHLY and FYNNEI. This CDR3 region has 13 residues. The CDR3, as DNA: TGTGCCAGCAGGCAGGACGGGCTCTACGAGCAGTACTTC. This encodes CASRQDGLYEQYF.